This section outlines one TCR beta chain sequence together with its context. The data derive from a study of blood T cell repertoires in COVID-19. In Seattle, patients joined the study during active infection and were tracked longitudinally. The repertoire was sequenced with immunoSEQ multiplex PCR; TCRdb's copy has only in-frame clones and lacks some. The sample contains fewer than 95,000 clones, approximately 79% of which appear only once. The junction had 4 bases not matched to a gene; V was cut back by 0 bases and J by 4 bases. Germline V lookup: CDR1 SGHRS, CDR2 YFSETQ. This CDR3 spans 16 amino acids.

The sequenced sample consisted of peripheral blood. The chain joins TRBV5-1 to TRBJ2-2; 9 positions match TRBD1. The receptor's source is a man between 65 and 85 years old with COVID-19, enrolled during active disease. In DNA form, the CDR3 reads TGCGCCAGCAGCTTGGGGACAGGGGAGGCCACCGGGGAGCTGTTTTTT. Translating gives CASSLGTGEATGELFF.